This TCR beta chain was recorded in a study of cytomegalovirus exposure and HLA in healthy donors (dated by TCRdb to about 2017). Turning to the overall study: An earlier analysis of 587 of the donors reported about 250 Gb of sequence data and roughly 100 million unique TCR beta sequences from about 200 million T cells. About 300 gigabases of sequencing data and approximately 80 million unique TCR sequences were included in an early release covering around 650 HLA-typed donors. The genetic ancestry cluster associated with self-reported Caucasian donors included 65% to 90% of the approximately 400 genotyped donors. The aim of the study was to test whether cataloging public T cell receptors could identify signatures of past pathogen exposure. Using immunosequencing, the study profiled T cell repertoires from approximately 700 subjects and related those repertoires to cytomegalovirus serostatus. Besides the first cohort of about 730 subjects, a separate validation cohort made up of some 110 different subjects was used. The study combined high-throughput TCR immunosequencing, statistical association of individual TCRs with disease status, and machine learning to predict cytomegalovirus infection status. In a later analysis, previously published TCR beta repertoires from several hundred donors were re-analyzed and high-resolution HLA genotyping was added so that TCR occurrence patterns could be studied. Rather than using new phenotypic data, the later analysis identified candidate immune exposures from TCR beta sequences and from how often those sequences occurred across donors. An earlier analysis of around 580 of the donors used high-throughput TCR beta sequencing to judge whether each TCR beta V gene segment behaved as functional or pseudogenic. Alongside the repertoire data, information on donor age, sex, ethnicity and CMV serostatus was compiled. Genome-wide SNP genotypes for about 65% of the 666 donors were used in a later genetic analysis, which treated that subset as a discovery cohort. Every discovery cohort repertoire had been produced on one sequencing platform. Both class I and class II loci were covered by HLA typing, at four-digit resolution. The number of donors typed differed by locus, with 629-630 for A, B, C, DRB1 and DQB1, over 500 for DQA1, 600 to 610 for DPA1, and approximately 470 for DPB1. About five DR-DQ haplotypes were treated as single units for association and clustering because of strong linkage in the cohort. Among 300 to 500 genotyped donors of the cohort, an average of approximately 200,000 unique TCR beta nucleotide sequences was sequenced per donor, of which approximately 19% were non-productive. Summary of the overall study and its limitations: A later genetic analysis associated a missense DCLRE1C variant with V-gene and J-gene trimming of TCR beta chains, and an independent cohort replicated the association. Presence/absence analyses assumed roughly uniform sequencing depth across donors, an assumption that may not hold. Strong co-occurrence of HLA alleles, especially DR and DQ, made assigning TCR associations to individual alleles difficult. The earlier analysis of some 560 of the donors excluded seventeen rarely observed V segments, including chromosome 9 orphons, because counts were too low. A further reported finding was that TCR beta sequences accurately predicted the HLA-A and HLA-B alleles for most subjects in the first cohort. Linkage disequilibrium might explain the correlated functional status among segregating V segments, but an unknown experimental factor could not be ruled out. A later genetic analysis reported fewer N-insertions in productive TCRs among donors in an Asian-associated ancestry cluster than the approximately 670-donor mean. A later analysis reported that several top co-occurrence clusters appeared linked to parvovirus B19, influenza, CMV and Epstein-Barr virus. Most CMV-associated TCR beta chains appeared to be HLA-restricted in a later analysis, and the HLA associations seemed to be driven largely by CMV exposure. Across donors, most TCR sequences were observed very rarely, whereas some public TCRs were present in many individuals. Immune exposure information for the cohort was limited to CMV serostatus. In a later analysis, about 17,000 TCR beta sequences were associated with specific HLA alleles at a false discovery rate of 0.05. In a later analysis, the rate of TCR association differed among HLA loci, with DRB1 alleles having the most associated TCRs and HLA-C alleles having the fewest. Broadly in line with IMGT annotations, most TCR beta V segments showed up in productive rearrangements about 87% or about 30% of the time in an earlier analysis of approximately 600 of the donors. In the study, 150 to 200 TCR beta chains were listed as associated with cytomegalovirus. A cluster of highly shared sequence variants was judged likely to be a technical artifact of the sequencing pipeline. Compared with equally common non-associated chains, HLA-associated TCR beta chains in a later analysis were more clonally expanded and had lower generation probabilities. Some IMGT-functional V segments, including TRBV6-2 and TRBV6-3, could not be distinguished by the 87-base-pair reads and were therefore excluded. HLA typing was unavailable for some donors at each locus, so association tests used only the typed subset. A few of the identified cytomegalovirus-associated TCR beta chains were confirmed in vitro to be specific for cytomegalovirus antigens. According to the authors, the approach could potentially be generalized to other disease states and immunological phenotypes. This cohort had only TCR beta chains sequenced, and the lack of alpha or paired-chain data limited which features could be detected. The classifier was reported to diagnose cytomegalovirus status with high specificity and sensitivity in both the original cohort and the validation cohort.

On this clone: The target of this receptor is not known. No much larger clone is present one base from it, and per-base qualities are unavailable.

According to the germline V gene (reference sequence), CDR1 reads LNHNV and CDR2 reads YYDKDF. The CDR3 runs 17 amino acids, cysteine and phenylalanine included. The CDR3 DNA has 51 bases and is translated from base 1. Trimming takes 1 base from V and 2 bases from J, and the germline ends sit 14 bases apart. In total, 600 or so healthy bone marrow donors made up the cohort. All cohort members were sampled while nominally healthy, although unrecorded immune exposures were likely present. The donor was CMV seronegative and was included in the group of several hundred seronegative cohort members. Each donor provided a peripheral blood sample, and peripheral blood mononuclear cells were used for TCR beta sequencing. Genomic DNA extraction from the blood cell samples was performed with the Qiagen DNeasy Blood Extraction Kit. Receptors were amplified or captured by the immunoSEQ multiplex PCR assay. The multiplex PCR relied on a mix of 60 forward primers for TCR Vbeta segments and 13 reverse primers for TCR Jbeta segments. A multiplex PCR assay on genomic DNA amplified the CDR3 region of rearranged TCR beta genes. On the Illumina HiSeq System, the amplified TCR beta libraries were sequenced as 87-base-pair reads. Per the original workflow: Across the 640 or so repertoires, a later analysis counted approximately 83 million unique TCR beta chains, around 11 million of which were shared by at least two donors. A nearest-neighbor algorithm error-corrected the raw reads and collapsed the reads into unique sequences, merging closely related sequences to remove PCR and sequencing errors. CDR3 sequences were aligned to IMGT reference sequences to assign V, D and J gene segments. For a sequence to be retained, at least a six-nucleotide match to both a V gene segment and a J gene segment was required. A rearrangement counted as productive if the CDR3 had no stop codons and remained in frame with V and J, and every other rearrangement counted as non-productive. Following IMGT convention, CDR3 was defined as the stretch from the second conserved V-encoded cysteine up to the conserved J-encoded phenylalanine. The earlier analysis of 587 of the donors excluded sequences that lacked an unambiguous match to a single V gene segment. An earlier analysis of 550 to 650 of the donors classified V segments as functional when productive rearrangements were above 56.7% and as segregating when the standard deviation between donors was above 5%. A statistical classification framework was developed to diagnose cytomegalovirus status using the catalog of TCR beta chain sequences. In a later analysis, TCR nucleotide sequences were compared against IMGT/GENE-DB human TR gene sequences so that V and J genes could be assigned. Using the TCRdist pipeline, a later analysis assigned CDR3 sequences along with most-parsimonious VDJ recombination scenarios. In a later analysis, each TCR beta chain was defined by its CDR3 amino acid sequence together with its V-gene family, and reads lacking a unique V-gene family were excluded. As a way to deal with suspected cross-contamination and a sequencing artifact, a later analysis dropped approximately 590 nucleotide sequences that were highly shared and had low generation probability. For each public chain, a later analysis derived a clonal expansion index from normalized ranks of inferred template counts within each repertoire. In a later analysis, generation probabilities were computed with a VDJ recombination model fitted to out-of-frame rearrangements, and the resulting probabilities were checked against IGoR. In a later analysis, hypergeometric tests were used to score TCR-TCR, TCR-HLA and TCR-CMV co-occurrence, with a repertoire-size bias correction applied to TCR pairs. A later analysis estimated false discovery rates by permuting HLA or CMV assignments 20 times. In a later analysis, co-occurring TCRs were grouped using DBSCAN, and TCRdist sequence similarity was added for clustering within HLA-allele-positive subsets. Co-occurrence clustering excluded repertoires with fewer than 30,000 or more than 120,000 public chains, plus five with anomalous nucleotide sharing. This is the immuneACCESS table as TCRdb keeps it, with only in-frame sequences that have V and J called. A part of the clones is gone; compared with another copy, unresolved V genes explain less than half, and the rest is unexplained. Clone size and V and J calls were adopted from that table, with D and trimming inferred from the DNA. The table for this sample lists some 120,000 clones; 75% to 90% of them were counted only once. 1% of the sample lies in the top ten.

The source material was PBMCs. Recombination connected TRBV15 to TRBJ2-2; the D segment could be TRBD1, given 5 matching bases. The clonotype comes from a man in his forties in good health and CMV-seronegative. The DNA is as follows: TGTGCCACCAGCAGAGTGGGAACAGGCATTAACACCGGGGAGCTGTTTTTT. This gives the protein CATSRVGTGINTGELFF.